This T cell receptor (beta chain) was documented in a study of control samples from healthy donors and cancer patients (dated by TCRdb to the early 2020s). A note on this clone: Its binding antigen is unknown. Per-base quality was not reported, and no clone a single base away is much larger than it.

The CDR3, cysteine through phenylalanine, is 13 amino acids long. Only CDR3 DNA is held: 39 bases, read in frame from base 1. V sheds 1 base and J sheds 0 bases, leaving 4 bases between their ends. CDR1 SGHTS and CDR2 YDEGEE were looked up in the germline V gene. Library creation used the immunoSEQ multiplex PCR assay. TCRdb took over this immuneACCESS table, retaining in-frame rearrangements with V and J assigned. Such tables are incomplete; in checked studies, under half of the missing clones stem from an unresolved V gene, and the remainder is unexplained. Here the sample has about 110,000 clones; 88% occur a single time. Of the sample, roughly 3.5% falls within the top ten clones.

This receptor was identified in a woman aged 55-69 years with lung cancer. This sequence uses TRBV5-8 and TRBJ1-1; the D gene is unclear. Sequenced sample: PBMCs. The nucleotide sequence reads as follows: TGTGCCAGCAGCTTGAAGGTGAACACTGAAGCTTTCTTT. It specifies CASSLKVNTEAFF.